This T cell receptor (beta chain) was identified in a study of post-analysis software for immune sequencing data. Study as a whole: Both relapsing-remitting and secondary progressive multiple sclerosis featured among the disease courses, as did progressive-relapsing multiple sclerosis. General study points: TRBV segments more frequent in patients than in controls numbered several and included TRBV5-6, TRBV5-1 and TRBV20-1. Normalized Chao1 diversity was significantly lower in multiple sclerosis patients than in controls. Samples prepared in the same batch strongly co-clustered by F measure.

The CDR3 loop spans 13 amino acids. Germline V gene sequence: CDR1 SGHRS, CDR2 YFSETQ. The J segment lost 11 bases and the V segment lost 3 bases, leaving 9 bases of the junction unmatched. TCR beta cDNA libraries included unique molecular identifiers. Between roughly 1 and 10 million T cells gave rise to some 490,000 cDNA molecules. TCRdb re-derived calls from the PCR reads in MiXCR, one entry per CDR3 protein. This table has 650,000 to 900,000 distinct CDR3 sequences, roughly 46% appearing once. Comment on this clonotype: The antigen is not known.

The V and J genes are TRBV5-1 and TRBJ2-5; 8 bases are a match to TRBD1. The receptor was derived from a girl under 18 with multiple sclerosis. Sequenced: blood. The chain's CDR3 is CASSSLTGEEQYF. CDR3 DNA: TGCGCCAGCAGCTCCTTGACAGGGGAAGAGCAGTACTTC.